Listed here are 19 T cell receptor beta chains from one sample, sequenced in a study of T-cell reconstitution after alpha-beta-depleted transplantation in children (dated by TCRdb to about 2016). Libraries were prepared through PCR. The listed sequencing device is Illumina HiSeq 2500. Molecular barcoding was employed in the preparation of TCR libraries, with unique molecular identifiers being used to normalize TCRbeta repertoire quantification. TCRdb trimmed the raw reads at Q25, called clones with MiXCR and kept productive beta chains. A single entry per CDR3 protein holds the most common genes and DNA from its merged rows. The sample table records about 370,000 distinct CDR3 sequences; about 20% of these occur just once. Of the sample, around 4% is held by the ten largest clones. Here the sequenced sample was PBMCs from the stem cell graft donor, taken from the stem cell graft. These receptors were obtained from a human donor who donated a stem cell graft to a child with acute myeloid leukemia.

The sample holds many counts of this clonotype. The chain uses TRBV9 and TRBJ2-1; TRBD2 matches 7 bases. V shed 0 bases and J 3 bases; nucleotides not matched to a gene: 3. The length of the CDR3 is 15 residues. Germline V gives CDR1 SGDLS, CDR2 YYNGEE. CDR3: CASSVDRDYYNEQFF. CDR3 coding DNA: TGTGCCAGCAGCGTAGATAGGGACTACTACAATGAGCAGTTCTTC.

V usage is TRBV7-8 and J usage is TRBJ2-1; 12 nucleotides agree with TRBD2. The CDR3 runs to 16 residues. V lost 2 bases, J lost 8 bases, and 7 bases stayed unmatched. Germline lookup yields CDR1 SGHVS and CDR2 FQNEAQ. This CDR3 is CASSLRVTSGSYEQFF. For the CDR3, the DNA is TGTGCCAGCAGCTTAAGAGTGACTAGCGGGAGCTATGAGCAGTTCTTC.

The chain combines TRBV11-2 with TRBJ1-5; possibly TRBD1 for D (5 bases). V was trimmed by 1 base and J by 4 bases, leaving 11 bases between them. CDR1 SGHAT and CDR2 FQNNGV come from the germline V gene. This CDR3 is built from 15 residues. Written as DNA, the CDR3 is TGTGCCAGCAGCTTAGCAGGGTATAGAAATCAGCCCCAGCATTTT. The encoded protein is CASSLAGYRNQPQHF.

This clonotype was counted between two and nine times. The chain employs TRBV29-1 and TRBJ2-5; no clear D gene. V dropped 2 bases and J dropped 5 bases, with 12 bases sitting between them. The CDR3 has 13 residues. CDR1 and CDR2 from the germline V gene are SQVTM and ANQGSEA. The chain's CDR3 is CSVEPASSETQYF. The CDR3 bases are TGCAGCGTTGAACCTGCGTCCTCGGAGACCCAGTACTTC. The complete variable domain, with remaining parts taken from reference TRBV29-1 and TRBJ2-5, reads SAVISQKPSRDICQRGTSLTIQCQVDSQVTMMFWYRQQPGQSLTLIATANQGSEATYESGFVIDKFPISRPNLTFSTLTVSNMSPEDSSIYLCSVEPASSETQYFGPGTRLLVL.

The chain carries TRBV20-1 and TRBJ2-3; weak D call: TRBD2 (6 bases). Trimming left V 0 bases short and J 1 base short, with 26 bases between. The length of the CDR3 is 20 residues. Germline lookup yields CDR1 DFQATT and CDR2 SNEGSKA (reference sequence). CDR3 DNA: TGCAGTGCTAGAGATCCGCTCGGGACTCCTGGAAGGGGCGGCACAGATACGCAGTATTTT. Protein product: CSARDPLGTPGRGGTDTQYF.

The genes are TRBV4-2 and TRBJ2-6, with 8 bases fitting TRBD1. CDR3 length: 20 residues. The J segment lost 3 bases and the V segment lost 0 bases, leaving 13 bases of the junction unmatched. CDR1 and CDR2 (germline): LGHNA, YNFKEQ. The CDR3 region has the DNA TGTGCCAGCAGCCAAGATTCCCCGGACAGGGATCGTAGTGGGGCCAACGTCCTGACTTTC. Its translation: CASSQDSPDRDRSGANVLTF.

The CDR3 sequence is CASSQPIRDIGNEQFF. CDR3 nucleotides: TGCGCCAGCAGCCAACCTATCCGGGACATTGGGAATGAGCAGTTCTTC. V gene TRBV4-1 combines with J gene TRBJ2-1, with D tentatively TRBD1 (6 bases). This CDR3 is built from 16 residues. V lost 2 bases and J 7 bases, leaving 18 bases between the germline ends. Germline-derived CDR1 and CDR2 are MGHRA and YSYEKL.

V usage is TRBV7-8 and J usage is TRBJ1-1; D gene ambiguous. CDR3 length equals 17 residues. Trimming left V 1 base short and J 1 base short, with 16 bases between. The V gene's germline CDR1 is SGHVS and CDR2 FQNEAQ. CDR3 sequence (DNA): TGTGCCAGCAGCTTAGTCCGGGTGAGCGTGGGGAACACTGAAGCTTTCTTT. Protein: CASSLVRVSVGNTEAFF. Together with reference TRBV7-8 and TRBJ1-1, the CDR3 gives the full variable domain: GAGVSQSPRYKVAKRGQDVALRCDPISGHVSLFWYQQALGQGPEFLTYFQNEAQLDKSGLPSDRFFAERPEGSVSTLKIQRTQQEDSAVYLCASSLVRVSVGNTEAFFGQGTRLTVV.

This clonotype was picked up a small number of times. The V call is TRBV20-1, the J call TRBJ2-1; 12 bases are a match to TRBD2. The ends lost 0 bases at V and 6 bases at J; junction bases unmatched: 6. CDR3 size: 16 residues. Germline V CDR1 and CDR2: DFQATT, SNEGSKA (reference sequence). In nucleotides, the CDR3 is TGCAGTGCTAGAGACCCCAGACTAGCGGGAGTCAATGAGCAGTTCTTC. Its protein is CSARDPRLAGVNEQFF.

This clonotype was seen a handful of times. The genes are TRBV29-1 and TRBJ2-7; 7 bases are a match to TRBD2. The germline V gene has CDR1 SQVTM and CDR2 ANQGSEA. CDR3 length: 16 residues. Germline trimming cut 4 bases from V and 3 bases from J; bases unmatched to any gene: 15. Here the CDR3 DNA reads TGCAGCGTTGTGGGGGGGGTGAAGCGGACGGTCTACGAGCAGTACTTC. Protein sequence: CSVVGGVKRTVYEQYF.

This chain joins TRBV24-1 and TRBJ2-5; D remains unclear. Germline V gene data show CDR1 as KGHDR and CDR2 as SFDVKD. V lost 3 bases and J 4 bases, leaving 11 bases between the germline ends. The CDR3 consists of 14 residues. This chain's CDR3 is CATSDSRPPETQYF. CDR3 coding DNA: TGTGCCACCAGTGATAGCAGGCCGCCAGAGACCCAGTACTTC.

The gene calls are TRBV7-9 and TRBJ1-1; D is unclear. Per the germline V gene, CDR1 is SEHNR and CDR2 is FQNEAQ (reference sequence). The ends were cut back, 4 bases at V and 3 bases at J, with 9 bases in the middle. CDR3 length equals 13 residues. For the CDR3, the DNA is TGTGCCAGCAGCTCTATCGCAGACACTGAAGCTTTCTTT. It specifies CASSSIADTEAFF.

This clonotype has just a few counts. The chain uses TRBV20-1 and TRBJ2-1; D possibly corresponds to TRBD1 (6 bases). Germline V CDR1 and CDR2: DFQATT, SNEGSKA (reference sequence). This CDR3 contains 12 residues. V was clipped by 5 bases and J by 7 bases, with 12 bases between them. CDR3 bases: TGCAGTGCTTCTCAACAGGGAAATGAGCAGTTCTTC. Its protein is CSASQQGNEQFF.

This clonotype is termed medium-sized. The V call is TRBV5-1, the J call TRBJ2-1; no clear D. Germline-derived CDR1 and CDR2 are SGHRS and YFSETQ. Trimming took 5 bases from V and 6 from J, leaving 15 bases between them. The CDR3 totals 14 residues. As DNA, the CDR3 is TGCGCCAGCAGGTCTTTTAACACCGCCAATGAGCAGTTCTTC. Protein: CASRSFNTANEQFF.

This sequence joins TRBV7-8 and TRBJ2-7; 8 nucleotides agree with TRBD1. In germline, CDR1 is SGHVS, CDR2 FQNEAQ. The CDR3 runs to 15 residues. The junction had 9 bases not matched to a gene; V was cut back by 5 bases and J by 3 bases. The CDR3 nucleotides are TGTGCCAGCAGCCCACCTCAGACAGGGGTCTACGAGCAGTACTTC. Its translation is CASSPPQTGVYEQYF.

This clonotype was detected a few times. The V gene is TRBV12-3 or TRBV12-4, the J gene TRBJ2-2; no clear D gene. Trimming took 6 bases from V and 5 from J, leaving 10 bases between them. The CDR3 sequence is 13 residues long. CDR3 sequence: CASSRSPTGELFF. In DNA form, the CDR3 reads TGTGCCAGCAGCCGGAGTCCTACCGGGGAGCTGTTTTTT.

This chain links TRBV20-1 with TRBJ2-1; no clear D gene. Germline CDR1 and CDR2: DFQATT and SNEGSKA (reference sequence). Deletions cut 6 bases from V and 2 bases from J, with 14 bases between. This CDR3 contains 14 residues. The CDR3 DNA is TGCAGTGCCGCTTCGGGCAGCACCTACAATGAGCAGTTCTTC. Its protein product is CSAASGSTYNEQFF.

The chain is built from TRBV28 and TRBJ2-3; D gene unclear. Germline CDR1 reads MDHEN; CDR2 reads SYDVKM. The CDR3 runs 13 residues. V lost 4 bases to trimming and J lost 5 bases, with 10 bases between them. CDR3 nucleotide sequence: TGTGCCAGCAGTTCCCCATCGGGAGATACGCAGTATTTT. This sequence encodes CASSSPSGDTQYF.

The chain joins TRBV20-1 to TRBJ2-7; D uncertain. Trimming left V 3 bases short and J 0 bases short, with 9 bases between. Germline lookup yields CDR1 DFQATT and CDR2 SNEGSKA (reference sequence). CDR3 length: 13 residues. CDR3 amino acids: CSARQSNSYEQYF. Written as DNA, the CDR3 is TGCAGTGCTAGGCAGAGCAACTCCTACGAGCAGTACTTC.